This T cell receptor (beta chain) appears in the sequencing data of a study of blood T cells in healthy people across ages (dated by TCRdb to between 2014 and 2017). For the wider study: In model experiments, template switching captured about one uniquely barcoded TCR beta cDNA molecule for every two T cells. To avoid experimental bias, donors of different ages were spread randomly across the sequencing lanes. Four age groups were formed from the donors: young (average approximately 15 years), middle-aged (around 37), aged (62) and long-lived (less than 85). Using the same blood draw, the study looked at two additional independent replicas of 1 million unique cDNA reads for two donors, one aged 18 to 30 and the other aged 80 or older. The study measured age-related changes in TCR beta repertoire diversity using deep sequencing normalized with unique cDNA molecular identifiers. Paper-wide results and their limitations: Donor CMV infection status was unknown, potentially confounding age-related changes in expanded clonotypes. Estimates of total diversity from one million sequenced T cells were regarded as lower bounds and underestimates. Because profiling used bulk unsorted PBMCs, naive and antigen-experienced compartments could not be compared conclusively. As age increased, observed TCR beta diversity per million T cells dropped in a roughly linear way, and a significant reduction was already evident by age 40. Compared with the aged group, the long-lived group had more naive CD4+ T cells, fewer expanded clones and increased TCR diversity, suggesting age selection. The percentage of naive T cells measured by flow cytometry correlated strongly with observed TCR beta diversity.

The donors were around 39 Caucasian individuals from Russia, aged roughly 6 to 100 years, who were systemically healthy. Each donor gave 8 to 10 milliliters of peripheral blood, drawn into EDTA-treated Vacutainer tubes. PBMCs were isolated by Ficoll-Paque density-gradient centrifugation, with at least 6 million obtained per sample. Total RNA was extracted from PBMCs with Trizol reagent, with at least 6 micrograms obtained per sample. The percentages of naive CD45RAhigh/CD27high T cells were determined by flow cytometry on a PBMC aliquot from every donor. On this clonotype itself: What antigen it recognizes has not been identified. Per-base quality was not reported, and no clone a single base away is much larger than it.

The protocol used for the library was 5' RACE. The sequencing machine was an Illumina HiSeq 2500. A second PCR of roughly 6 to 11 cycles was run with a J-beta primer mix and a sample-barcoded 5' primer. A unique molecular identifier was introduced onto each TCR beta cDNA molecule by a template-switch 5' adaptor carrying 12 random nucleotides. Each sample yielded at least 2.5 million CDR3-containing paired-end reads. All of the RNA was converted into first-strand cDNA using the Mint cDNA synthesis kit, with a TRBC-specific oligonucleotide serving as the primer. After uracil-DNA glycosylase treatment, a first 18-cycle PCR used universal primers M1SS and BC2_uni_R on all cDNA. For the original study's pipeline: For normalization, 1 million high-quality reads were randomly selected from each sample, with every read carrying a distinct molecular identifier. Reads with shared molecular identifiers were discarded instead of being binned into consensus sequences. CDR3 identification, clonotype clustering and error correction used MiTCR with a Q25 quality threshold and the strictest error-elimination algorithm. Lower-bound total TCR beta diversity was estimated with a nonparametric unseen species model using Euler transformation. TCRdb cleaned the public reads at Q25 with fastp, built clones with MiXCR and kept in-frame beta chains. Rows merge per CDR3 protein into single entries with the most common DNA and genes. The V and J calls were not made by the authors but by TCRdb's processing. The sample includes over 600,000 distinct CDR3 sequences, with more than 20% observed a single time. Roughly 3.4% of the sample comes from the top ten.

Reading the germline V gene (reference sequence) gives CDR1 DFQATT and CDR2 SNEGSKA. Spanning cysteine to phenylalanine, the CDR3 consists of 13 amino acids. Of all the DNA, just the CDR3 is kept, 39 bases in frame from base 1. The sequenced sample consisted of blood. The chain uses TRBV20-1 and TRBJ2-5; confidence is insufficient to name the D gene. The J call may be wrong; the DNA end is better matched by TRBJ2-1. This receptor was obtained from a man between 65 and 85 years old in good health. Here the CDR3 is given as CSARDGDDNEQFF. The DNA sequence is TGCAGTGCTAGAGACGGAGATGACAATGAGCAGTTCTTC.